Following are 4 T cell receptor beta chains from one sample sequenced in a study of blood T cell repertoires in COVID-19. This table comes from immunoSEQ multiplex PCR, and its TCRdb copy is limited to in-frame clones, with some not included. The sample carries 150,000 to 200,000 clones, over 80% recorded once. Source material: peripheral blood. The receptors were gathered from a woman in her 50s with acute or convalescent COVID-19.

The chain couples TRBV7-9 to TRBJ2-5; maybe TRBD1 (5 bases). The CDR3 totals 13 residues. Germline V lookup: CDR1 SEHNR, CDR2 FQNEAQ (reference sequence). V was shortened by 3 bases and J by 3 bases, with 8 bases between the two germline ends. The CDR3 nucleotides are TGTGCCAGCAGCTTTACGACAGAAGAGACCCAGTACTTC. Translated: CASSFTTEETQYF. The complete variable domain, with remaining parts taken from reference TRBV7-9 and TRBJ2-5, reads DTGVSQNPRHKITKRGQNVTFRCDPISEHNRLYWYRQTLGQGPEFLTYFQNEAQLEKSRLLSDRFSAERPKGSFSTLEIQRTEQGDSAMYLCASSFTTEETQYFGPGTRLLVL.

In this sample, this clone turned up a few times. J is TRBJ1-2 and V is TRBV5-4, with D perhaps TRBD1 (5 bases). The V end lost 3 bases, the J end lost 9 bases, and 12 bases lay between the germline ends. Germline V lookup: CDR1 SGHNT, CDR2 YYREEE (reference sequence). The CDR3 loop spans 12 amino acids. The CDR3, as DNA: TGTGCCAGCAGCTCCCCAGAGGACAGCTACACCTTC. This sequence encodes CASSSPEDSYTF.

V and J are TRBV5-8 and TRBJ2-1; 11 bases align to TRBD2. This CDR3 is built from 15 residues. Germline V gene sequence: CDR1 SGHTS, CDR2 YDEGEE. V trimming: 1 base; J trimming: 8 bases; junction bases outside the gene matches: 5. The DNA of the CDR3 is TGTGCCAGCAGCTTGTTAGCGGGAGGGCTCGATGAGCAGTTCTTC. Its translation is CASSLLAGGLDEQFF.

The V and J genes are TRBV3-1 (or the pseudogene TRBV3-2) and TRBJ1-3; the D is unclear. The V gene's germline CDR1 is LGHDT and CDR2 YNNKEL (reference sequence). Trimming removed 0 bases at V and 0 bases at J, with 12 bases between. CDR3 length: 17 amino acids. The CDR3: CASSQDFTAFSGNTIYF. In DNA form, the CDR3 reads TGTGCCAGCAGCCAAGATTTCACTGCCTTCTCTGGAAACACCATATATTTT.